This note documents a single T cell receptor beta chain sequence. The antigen remains undetermined. This record belongs to a study of spatial heterogeneity in lung cancer. Study information: Beta-chain sequences were consistently detected more often than alpha-chain sequences. Each unique TCR and UMI combination was seen more than ten times on average in raw reads.

Indicated time point: blood at routine non-recurrence follow-up after resection. No cell sorting; template was whole RNA from tumor, lung tissue or PBMC. There are 16 residues in the CDR3. Germline V gene sequence: CDR1 SGHRS, CDR2 YFSETQ. J gave up 9 bases and V 4 bases, and 11 bases lay outside the gene matches. Individual TCR cDNA molecules each bore their own unique molecular identifier. TCRdb processed the 5' RACE reads anew with MiXCR; each CDR3 protein has one entry. The profile covers fewer than 55,000 distinct CDR3 sequences, with less than 9% appearing a single time and 35% to 45% taken by the ten largest. Points from the study as a whole: Whereas they appeared in blood less at follow-up, ubiquitous expanded tumor TCRs appeared there more at resection.

Sequenced material: PBMCs, taken at follow-up. The receptor was isolated from a female donor with early-stage non-small cell lung cancer. V gene TRBV5-1 combines with J gene TRBJ2-2; 11 bases line up with TRBD2. CDR3: CASSQPSGGSSRELFF. DNA of the CDR3: TGCGCCAGCAGCCAACCTAGCGGGGGGTCTTCCCGGGAGCTGTTTTTT.